Following are 25 T cell receptor beta chains from one sample sequenced in a study of blood T cell repertoires in COVID-19. Method: immunoSEQ multiplex PCR; TCRdb's copy keeps in-frame clones and lacks some. This repertoire shows a few hundred thousand clones, just over 85% found once; its top ten account for approximately 4.2%. Sequenced material: PBMCs or T cells enriched from blood (not recorded which). The receptor source for this set is a woman aged 40 to 50 with acute COVID-19.

As regards this clone: Sequence at one end of the junction differs from germline and may be a read error. The chain joins TRBV28 to TRBJ1-1, with 10 nucleotides matching TRBD1. The CDR3 sequence is 12 residues long. Germline V CDR1 and CDR2: MDHEN, SYDVKM. This chain's CDR3 is CASTSSDRGRDF. The CDR3 DNA reads as TGTGCCAGCACCTCTTCAGACAGGGGGCGAGACTTT. The variable domain in full, completed from reference TRBV28 and TRBJ1-1, reads DVKVTQSSRYLVKRTGEKVFLECVQDMDHENMFWYRQDPGLGLRLIYFSYDVKMKEKGDIPEGYSVSREKKERFSLILESASTNQTSMYLCASTSSDRGRDFGQGTRLTVV.

The chain is built from TRBV11-2 and TRBJ1-4; D not resolved. Germline-derived CDR1 and CDR2 are SGHAT and FQNNGV. V gave up 5 bases and J gave up 7 bases, with 17 bases separating them. This CDR3 is 15 amino acids long. DNA for the CDR3: TGTGCCAGCAGCCTAAGGAGGAGAGAGGGTGAAAAACTGTTTTTT. The encoded protein is CASSLRRREGEKLFF.

The chain joins TRBV11-2 to TRBJ2-2; a weak D match, TRBD2 (6 bases). Trimming removed 5 bases at V and 1 base at J, with 14 bases between. CDR1 is SGHAT, CDR2 FQNNGV, per germline. The CDR3 spans 16 residues. CDR3 DNA sequence: TGTGCCAGCAGCCCTTGGAGGGGCCAGAACACCGGGGAGCTGTTTTTT. This translates into CASSPWRGQNTGELFF.

The chain carries TRBV27 and TRBJ2-1; 11 nucleotides agree with TRBD2. CDR1 and CDR2 (germline): MNHEY, SMNVEV (reference sequence). The CDR3 totals 18 residues. J was trimmed by 7 bases and V by 4 bases; bases with no gene match: 15. CDR3 residues: CASSCPTHLAGGRNEQFF. The CDR3 DNA reads as TGTGCCAGCAGTTGCCCCACTCATCTAGCGGGAGGAAGGAATGAGCAGTTCTTC.

The V and J genes are TRBV4-3 and TRBJ2-2, with D possibly matching TRBD1 (6 bases). The CDR3 is made up of 14 amino acids. Germline V gene data show CDR1 as LGHNA and CDR2 as YSLEER. Deletions cut 4 bases from V and 3 bases from J, with 9 bases between. Here the CDR3 DNA reads TGCGCCAGCAGCCGGGACACCCACACCGGGGAGCTGTTTTTT. Residues: CASSRDTHTGELFF.

The chain employs TRBV6-5 and TRBJ2-7; 10 bases match TRBD2. In germline, CDR1 is MNHEY, CDR2 SVGAGI. V lost 2 bases to trimming and J lost 2 bases; unmatched junction nucleotides: 6. This CDR3 contains 16 residues. DNA for the CDR3: TGTGCCAGCAGTTACGATGGACTAGCGGCCCCCTACGAGCAGTACTTC. This encodes CASSYDGLAAPYEQYF.

CDR3 amino acids: CAIRPTGTGELFF. CDR3 DNA sequence: TGTGCCATCCGTCCGACAGGCACCGGGGAGCTGTTTTTT. J is TRBJ2-2 and V is TRBV10-3; TRBD1 is a possible D gene (6 bases). CDR1 is ENHRY, CDR2 SYGVKD, per germline. The CDR3 contains 13 residues. V was cut by 8 bases and J by 4 bases, with 11 bases left in between.

A note on this clone: Other DNA sequences within the sample encode an identical CDR3. This rearrangement joins TRBV12-3 or TRBV12-4 to TRBJ1-5; no definite D call. The CDR3 spans 13 residues. V lost 2 bases and J 7 bases, leaving 9 bases between the germline ends. The CDR3 DNA sequence: TGTGCCAGCAGTTTACGGGGTCAACAGCCCCAGCATTTT. Its protein product is CASSLRGQQPQHF.

A few counts support this clone. This chain links TRBV3-1 (or the pseudogene TRBV3-2) with TRBJ2-3; D unclear. Germline-derived CDR1 and CDR2 are LGHDT and YNNKEL (reference sequence). The V end lost 3 bases, the J end lost 7 bases, and 11 bases lay between the germline ends. The CDR3 has 13 residues. The CDR3 protein is CASSHLDSNTQYF. The CDR3 DNA is TGTGCCAGCAGCCACTTAGACTCAAATACGCAGTATTTT.

This chain connects TRBV28 to TRBJ2-1; 16 nucleotides match TRBD2. The V segment lost 4 bases and the J segment 13 bases; nucleotides outside the gene matches: 10. Germline V gene sequence: CDR1 MDHEN, CDR2 SYDVKM. This CDR3 comprises 16 residues. The CDR3 loop is CASSSPGLAGGGAQFF. Written as DNA, the CDR3 is TGTGCCAGCAGTTCGCCGGGACTAGCGGGAGGGGGTGCCCAGTTCTTC.

This chain uses TRBV7-3 with TRBJ1-5; D possibly corresponds to TRBD1 (6 bases). V was shortened by 5 bases and J by 2 bases, with 7 bases between the two germline ends. Germline CDR1 and CDR2: SGHTA and FQGTGA. This CDR3 contains 13 residues. Written as DNA, the CDR3 is TGTGCCAGCAGCCGGACAGGCAATCAGCCCCAGCATTTT. This encodes CASSRTGNQPQHF.

V gene TRBV12-3 or TRBV12-4 combines with J gene TRBJ2-7, with TRBD1 matching 9 bases. The CDR3 loop spans 12 amino acids. Trimming took 5 bases from V and 12 from J; bases not matched to a gene: 8. The CDR3 loop reads CASSLGDRAMYF. The CDR3 DNA reads TGTGCCAGCAGTCTGGGGGACAGGGCGATGTACTTC.

This clone came up a few times. The chain is built from TRBV19 and TRBJ2-7; TRBD1 agrees at 12 bases. CDR3 size: 14 residues. Germline-derived CDR1 and CDR2 are LNHDA and SQIVND (reference sequence). With V trimmed by 10 bases and J by 6 bases, 10 bases remained unmatched. CDR3 nucleotide sequence: TGTGCCACTGATCCCGGGACAGGGGGCAGCGAGCAGTACTTC. Its protein is CATDPGTGGSEQYF.

The chain has TRBV21-1 and TRBJ2-7; the D call in the table, TRBD2, was not verified against the DNA. TRBV21-1 is a pseudogene segment. The CDR3 extends over 13 amino acids. This CDR3 is CASSTGLAYEQYF. For the CDR3, the DNA is TGTGCCAGCAGCACCGGACTAGCTTACGAGCAGTACTTC.

To note about this clone: This CDR3 is also generated by other DNA sequences in the sample. This chain joins TRBV3-1 (or the pseudogene TRBV3-2) and TRBJ1-5; D gene uncertain. The germline CDR1 and CDR2 sequences are LGHDT and YNNKEL (reference sequence). This CDR3 contains 13 residues. The V end was cut by 1 base, the J end by 5 bases, with 6 bases between. The CDR3 DNA reads TGTGCCAGCAGCCAAGCTGGAGATCAGCCCCAGCATTTT. Its protein product is CASSQAGDQPQHF.

The gene calls are TRBV21-1 and TRBJ1-2; the D call in the table, TRBD1, was not verified against the DNA. TRBV21-1 is deemed a pseudogene. This CDR3 is 17 amino acids long. The CDR3 loop is CASSKEGRDRGTYGYTF. CDR3 sequence (DNA): TGTGCCAGCAGCAAAGAAGGGAGGGACAGGGGTACCTATGGCTACACCTTC.

The J gene is TRBJ2-5, the V gene TRBV7-3, with TRBD1 identical over 8 bases. The CDR3 spans 14 residues. Germline V gene data show CDR1 as SGHTA and CDR2 as FQGTGA. V trimming: 4 bases; J trimming: 4 bases; junction bases outside the gene matches: 5. The CDR3 DNA reads as TGTGCCAGCAGCTCGGGACAGGTTGGAGAGACCCAGTACTTC. It is translated as CASSSGQVGETQYF.

The chain joins TRBV5-4 to TRBJ2-2, with TRBD2 matching 8 bases. This CDR3 has 18 residues. Germline lookup yields CDR1 SGHNT and CDR2 YYREEE (reference sequence). With V trimmed by 5 bases and J by 5 bases, 17 bases remained unmatched. This CDR3 is CASSPGDGRGVRTGELFF. The CDR3 DNA reads TGTGCCAGCAGTCCAGGAGACGGGAGGGGGGTTAGGACCGGGGAGCTGTTTTTT.

This rearrangement joins TRBV4-3 to TRBJ2-5; 8 bases agree with TRBD1. Germline V gene lookup returns CDR1 LGHNA and CDR2 YSLEER. The junction had 3 bases not matched to a gene; V was cut back by 4 bases and J by 2 bases. The CDR3 runs 14 residues. In nucleotides, the CDR3 is TGCGCCAGCAGCCTGACAGGGGCTCAAGAGACCCAGTACTTC. Translated: CASSLTGAQETQYF.

This rearrangement joins TRBV25-1 to TRBJ1-1; tentatively, D is TRBD1 (5 bases). The length of the CDR3 is 11 residues. V was pared by 8 bases and J by 11 bases, with 15 bases between. The germline V gene has CDR1 MGHDK and CDR2 SYGVNS. The CDR3 DNA reads as TGTGCCAGCCGGGGGGAGGGAAGGGCTTTCTTT. It specifies CASRGEGRAFF.

V and J are TRBV7-3 and TRBJ2-3, with TRBD2 matching 12 bases. The CDR3 is 16 amino acids. Germline values: CDR1 SGHTA, CDR2 FQGTGA. The trim removed 2 bases at V and 5 bases at J, leaving 5 bases unmatched. The CDR3 loop reads CASSLLAGGGEDTQYF. The DNA of the CDR3 is TGTGCCAGCAGCTTACTAGCGGGAGGGGGTGAAGATACGCAGTATTTT.

This chain connects TRBV29-1 to TRBJ2-1, with D maybe TRBD2 (6 bases). Trimming shortened V by 4 bases and J by 7 bases, and 14 bases separated the two germline ends. Germline CDR1 reads SQVTM; CDR2 reads ANQGSEA. This CDR3 contains 13 residues. CDR3: CSVAGGSNNEQFF. In DNA form, the CDR3 reads TGCAGCGTTGCAGGAGGGAGTAATAATGAGCAGTTCTTC.

This rearrangement joins TRBV7-3 to TRBJ2-2; D perhaps matches TRBD1 (5 bases). V was shortened by 2 bases and J by 6 bases, with 10 bases between the two germline ends. Germline V gene lookup returns CDR1 SGHTA and CDR2 FQGTGA. This CDR3 comprises 14 residues. The CDR3 DNA reads as TGTGCCAGCAGCTTAGGTGGGGCGGCCGGGGAGCTGTTTTTT. Protein: CASSLGGAAGELFF.

This sequence joins TRBV19 and TRBJ1-6; TRBD1 might be the D (6 bases). The CDR3 runs to 16 residues. V was cut by 7 bases and J by 10 bases, with 23 bases left in between. Germline loops: CDR1 LNHDA, CDR2 SQIVND (reference sequence). The CDR3: CASNLQPGGRGSPLHF. Written as DNA, the CDR3 is TGTGCCAGTAACCTGCAGCCGGGGGGCCGAGGGTCACCCCTCCACTTT.

The chain has TRBV29-1 and TRBJ2-7; 9 nucleotides align to TRBD2. Trimming removed 3 bases from V and 4 bases from J; junction bases left unmatched: 4. This CDR3 is built from 13 residues. CDR1 is SQVTM and CDR2 is ANQGSEA in the germline V gene. The DNA for the CDR3 is TGCAGCGTTGACGCGGGAGGGCTTTACGAGCAGTACTTC. Amino acid sequence: CSVDAGGLYEQYF.